Shown below are 26 T cell receptor beta chains from a single sample sequenced in a study of T cell responses to AZD1222 COVID-19 vaccine. The method was immunoSEQ multiplex PCR; TCRdb's version includes in-frame clones alone and lacks a portion of them. Of hundreds of thousands of clones listed, almost 95% are singletons. The material sequenced was peripheral blood, taken 28 days after the second AZD1222 dose. Receptor source: an adult who received the AZD1222 COVID-19 vaccine.

Of note for this clone: One end of the junction varies from germline; a read error may be responsible. The chain carries TRBV20-1 and TRBJ2-5; 8 bases match TRBD1. The CDR3 loop spans 11 amino acids. Per the germline V gene, CDR1 is DFQATT and CDR2 is SNEGSKA (reference sequence). CDR3 nucleotides: TGCAGTGCTAGAGGGACAGGGAGAATGAACTTC. Translation gives CSARGTGRMNF.

The chain combines TRBV10-3 with TRBJ1-5; the match to TRBD1 covers 9 bases. The CDR3 runs to 15 residues. With V trimmed by 5 bases and J by 3 bases, 5 bases remained unmatched. Germline CDR1 and CDR2: ENHRY and SYGVKD. CDR3 nucleotide sequence: TGTGCCATCAGTCCGGGACAGGGCTTCAATCAGCCCCAGCATTTT. As protein: CAISPGQGFNQPQHF.

The gene calls are TRBV2 and TRBJ2-1, with a possible D match to TRBD1 (6 bases). Germline CDR1 reads SNHLY; CDR2 reads FYNNEI. V gave up 5 bases and J gave up 7 bases, with 12 bases separating them. CDR3 length: 13 residues. For the CDR3, the DNA is TGTGCCAGCAGTTTGGGGGCCCGGAATGAGCAGTTCTTC. This sequence encodes CASSLGARNEQFF.

This sequence joins TRBV19 and TRBJ1-4; 8 nucleotides align to TRBD1. The CDR3 has 17 amino acids. CDR1 is LNHDA, CDR2 SQIVND, per germline (reference sequence). With 4 bases clipped from V and 6 bases from J, the junction kept 13 bases outside the gene matches. The CDR3 sequence: CASSTPPIDRGYEKLFF. CDR3 DNA: TGTGCCAGTAGTACCCCGCCAATCGACAGGGGTTATGAAAAACTGTTTTTT.

J is TRBJ1-5 and V is TRBV12-3 or TRBV12-4; TRBD1 might be the D (5 bases). The CDR3 contains 13 residues. Trimming cost V 3 bases and J 5 bases, with 8 bases left between them. The CDR3 DNA reads as TGTGCCAGCAGTTTCGGACAAGATCAGCCCCAGCATTTT. Translated: CASSFGQDQPQHF.

The J gene is TRBJ1-5, the V gene TRBV28, with D possibly matching TRBD1 (6 bases). Germline V gene lookup returns CDR1 MDHEN and CDR2 SYDVKM. Trimming cost V 6 bases and J 15 bases, with 18 bases left between them. This CDR3 comprises 12 residues. CDR3 sequence (DNA): TGTGCCAGCAGAACTGACAGGCACCTTCGGCATTTT. It is translated as CASRTDRHLRHF.

The chain couples TRBV18 to TRBJ1-4; the match to TRBD1 covers 10 bases. The CDR3 runs 15 residues. Germline CDR1 is KGHSH and CDR2 is LQKENI. The V segment lost 3 bases and the J segment 4 bases; nucleotides outside the gene matches: 2. CDR3 coding DNA: TGTGCCAGCTCACCCCGGACAGGGGGTAATGAAAAACTGTTTTTT. It translates to CASSPRTGGNEKLFF.

The chain has TRBV20-1 and TRBJ2-3; unclear D gene. Germline V CDR1 and CDR2: DFQATT, SNEGSKA (reference sequence). Trimming removed 2 bases from V and 8 bases from J, with 8 bases in between. The CDR3 loop spans 11 amino acids. The CDR3 sequence is CSARSLGTQYF. The CDR3 region has the DNA TGCAGTGCTAGATCCCTGGGTACGCAGTATTTT.

The chain recombines TRBV5-1 with TRBJ1-2, with a possible D match to TRBD1 (5 bases). This CDR3 comprises 14 residues. Trimming cost V 2 bases and J 4 bases, with 12 bases left between them. Germline assignment: CDR1 SGHRS and CDR2 YFSETQ. The CDR3 protein is CASSLSDSPYGYTF. DNA of the CDR3: TGCGCCAGCAGCTTATCTGACAGCCCCTATGGCTACACCTTC.

The chain combines TRBV15 with TRBJ1-5, with D perhaps matching TRBD1 (6 bases). V lost 1 base to trimming and J lost 7 bases, with 14 bases between them. Germline assignment: CDR1 LNHNV and CDR2 YYDKDF (reference sequence). The CDR3 loop spans 15 amino acids. The CDR3 region has the DNA TGTGCCACCAGCAGAGCACAGGGTTTAGGGCAGCCCCAGCATTTT. Amino acid sequence: CATSRAQGLGQPQHF.

The chain uses TRBV20-1 and TRBJ2-1, with D perhaps given as TRBD1 or TRBD2 (5 bases each). The CDR3 covers 11 residues. Germline V CDR1 and CDR2: DFQATT, SNEGSKA (reference sequence). The V end was cut by 6 bases, the J end by 6 bases, with 9 bases between. The CDR3 coding sequence is TGCAGTGCAAGGGACCCCAATGAGCAGTTCTTC. Its translation is CSARDPNEQFF.

The CDR3 nucleotides are TGTGCCAGCAGCTCTCTTAGCGGGAGGCTAAATGAGCAGTTCTTC. It codes for CASSSLSGRLNEQFF. The chain uses TRBV9 and TRBJ2-1; 10 positions agree with TRBD2. CDR3 size: 15 residues. V shed 4 bases, J shed 7 bases, and the junction held 8 bases outside the gene matches. Germline CDR1 SGDLS, CDR2 YYNGEE.

The chain is built from TRBV6-2 or TRBV6-3 and TRBJ2-7, with TRBD2 matching over 11 bases. CDR3 length: 18 residues. The ends lost 2 bases at V and 2 bases at J; junction bases unmatched: 11. Per germline, CDR1 MNHEY and CDR2 SVGEGT. The CDR3 region is CASSYDFVAGGPPYEQYF. DNA of the CDR3: TGTGCCAGCAGTTACGATTTTGTAGCGGGAGGGCCCCCCTACGAGCAGTACTTC.

This clone was seen once. V gene TRBV2 combines with J gene TRBJ1-1; D gene unclear. V gave up 6 bases and J gave up 1 base, with 18 bases separating them. The germline V gene has CDR1 SNHLY and CDR2 FYNNEI. The CDR3 runs to 16 residues. CDR3 in amino acids: CASRLKGRVRNTEAFF. The CDR3 DNA sequence: TGTGCCAGCAGGTTGAAAGGACGGGTGAGGAACACTGAAGCTTTCTTT.

This clone was found once. The chain recombines TRBV4-2 with TRBJ2-3, with 15 bases aligning to TRBD2. The CDR3 has 17 amino acids. Germline CDR1 LGHNA, CDR2 YNFKEQ. Germline trimming cut 4 bases from V and 2 bases from J; bases unmatched to any gene: 4. As DNA, the CDR3 is TGTGCCAGCAGCCCGGGACTAGCGGGGGGTTCCACAGATACGCAGTATTTT. It specifies CASSPGLAGGSTDTQYF.

The chain employs TRBV27 and TRBJ2-4; TRBD2 is a possible D gene (5 bases). Germline assignment: CDR1 MNHEY and CDR2 SMNVEV (reference sequence). Trimming took 8 bases from V and 8 from J, leaving 13 bases between them. CDR3 length: 12 residues. CDR3 coding DNA: TGTGCCAGCGATTGGTCGGGGTACATTCAGTACTTC. Translation gives CASDWSGYIQYF.

V and J are TRBV20-1 and TRBJ1-1; D uncertain. This CDR3 contains 11 residues. From germline, CDR1 is DFQATT and CDR2 SNEGSKA (reference sequence). V lost 3 bases, J lost 11 bases, and 13 bases lay in between. The CDR3 sequence is CSASGVADAFF. The CDR3, as DNA: TGCAGTGCTAGCGGGGTGGCAGACGCTTTCTTT.

V and J are TRBV3-1 (or the pseudogene TRBV3-2) and TRBJ2-1; tentatively, D is TRBD2 (5 bases). Trimming left V 1 base short and J 9 bases short, with 16 bases between. Germline V gene sequence: CDR1 LGHDT, CDR2 YNNKEL (reference sequence). This CDR3 region has 15 residues. DNA for the CDR3: TGTGCCAGCAGCCAAGGTCCGGCGAGGGCCGGTGAGCAGTTCTTC. As protein: CASSQGPARAGEQFF.

The V gene is TRBV3-1 (or the pseudogene TRBV3-2), the J gene TRBJ2-1; TRBD2 might be the D (6 bases). Germline V gene data show CDR1 as LGHDT and CDR2 as YNNKEL (reference sequence). This CDR3 is built from 16 residues. V was shortened by 5 bases and J by 0 bases, with 14 bases between the two germline ends. CDR3 sequence (DNA): TGTGCCAGCAGCTCGAGGCGGGGCCTCTCCTACAATGAGCAGTTCTTC. This gives the protein CASSSRRGLSYNEQFF.

The chain joins TRBV2 to TRBJ1-1; TRBD1 matches 7 bases. This CDR3 comprises 13 residues. Trimming removed 6 bases from V and 8 bases from J; junction bases left unmatched: 9. Germline CDR1 SNHLY, CDR2 FYNNEI. CDR3 amino acids: CASRPTGEGEAFF. The CDR3 DNA sequence: TGTGCCAGCAGACCTACAGGGGAGGGAGAAGCTTTCTTT.

This chain connects TRBV7-2 to TRBJ1-1; no clear D. V dropped 5 bases and J dropped 6 bases, with 13 bases sitting between them. The CDR3 runs to 13 residues. CDR1 SGHTA and CDR2 FQGNSA come from the germline V gene. CDR3 sequence reads: CASSQASLAEAFF. The CDR3 nucleotides are TGTGCCAGCAGCCAAGCCAGCCTGGCTGAAGCTTTCTTT.

The V gene is TRBV19, the J gene TRBJ2-7; weak D call: TRBD2 (6 bases). The CDR3 is 14 residues long. The germline CDR1 and CDR2 sequences are LNHDA and SQIVND (reference sequence). V dropped 8 bases and J dropped 6 bases, with 20 bases sitting between them. The DNA for the CDR3 is TGTGCCAGTGGTCCAGCAGCGGGCTACACCGAGCAGTACTTC. As protein: CASGPAAGYTEQYF. Using reference TRBV19 and TRBJ2-7 for the parts outside the CDR3, the full variable domain is DGGITQSPKYLFRKEGQNVTLSCEQNLNHDAMYWYRQDPGQGLRLIYYSQIVNDFQKGDIAEGYSVSREKKESFPLTVTSAQKNPTAFYLCASGPAAGYTEQYFGPGTRLTVT.

The gene calls are TRBV10-1 and TRBJ2-7; 10 nucleotides match TRBD2. The CDR3 loop spans 17 amino acids. Germline lookup yields CDR1 WNHNN and CDR2 SYGVQD (reference sequence). The V segment lost 0 bases and the J segment 5 bases; nucleotides outside the gene matches: 10. The CDR3 region is CASSESASGRRSDEQYF. Here the CDR3 DNA reads TGCGCCAGCAGTGAGTCAGCTAGCGGGAGAAGGAGTGACGAGCAGTACTTC.

This clone showed up just a few times. The J gene is TRBJ1-1, the V gene TRBV6-2 or TRBV6-3; TRBD1 agrees at 10 bases. Germline CDR1 is MNHEY and CDR2 is SVGEGT. V lost 5 bases and J lost 3; bases outside the gene matches: 3. CDR3 size: 14 residues. The CDR3 coding sequence is TGTGCCAGCAGTGGGGACAGGGGTTACACTGAAGCTTTCTTT. Protein sequence: CASSGDRGYTEAFF.

This rearrangement joins TRBV23-1 to TRBJ1-2; D gene ambiguous. TRBV23-1 is filed as an ORF, its function uncertain. This CDR3 region has 12 residues. V gave up 3 bases and J gave up 6 bases, with 8 bases separating them. CDR3 residues: CASSQSPNGYTF. Here the CDR3 DNA reads TGCGCCAGCAGTCAGTCCCCAAATGGCTACACCTTC.

This chain joins TRBV28 and TRBJ1-5; D ambiguous. The V gene lost 10 bases and the J gene lost 4 bases, with 14 bases spanning the gap. The V gene's germline CDR1 is MDHEN and CDR2 SYDVKM. This CDR3 region has 13 residues. The CDR3 spells CAISPPRNQPQHF. CDR3 sequence (DNA): TGTGCCATAAGCCCTCCGAGGAATCAGCCCCAGCATTTT.